This record covers a single TCR beta chain. What it recognizes is unknown. V shed 0 bases and J shed 2 bases, with 11 bases lying between them. The germline V gene encodes CDR1 SGHRS and CDR2 YFSETQ. The CDR3 loop spans 15 amino acids. Preparation of the TCRbeta library used unique molecular identifiers. Using its own MiXCR run on the PCR reads, TCRdb lists one record per CDR3 protein. Altogether nearly 350,000 distinct CDR3 sequences are present, under 20% being singletons, with the ten largest covering around 38%. The data were obtained in a study of T-cell reconstitution after alpha-beta-depleted transplantation in children. Study-wide results and caveats: TCRbeta diversity was high at day 60 in some patients (a result of surviving recipient T cells and thymic progenitors). Alpha-beta T cells about two months after transplant reportedly derived from several hundred expanded graft clones.

The material sequenced was PBMCs, mostly from graft donor cells, taken 360 days after TCRalphabeta/CD19-depleted stem cell transplant. The source of this sequence is a male patient aged 2 to 9 who had a stem cell transplant for acute lymphoblastic leukemia, so the T cells may come from the graft donor. This chain links TRBV5-1 with TRBJ2-5; weak D call: TRBD1 (5 bases). CDR3 sequence: CASSLEGRAQETQYF. The CDR3 nucleotides are TGCGCCAGCAGCTTGGAGGGCAGGGCACAAGAGACCCAGTACTTC.